The entry below gives a single T cell receptor (beta chain) sequence along with its context. This entry comes from a study of patients and donors after allogeneic stem cell transplantation. TCRdb re-analysed the RT-PCR reads in MiXCR, keeping a single row per CDR3 protein. The table shows 150,000 to 250,000 distinct CDR3 sequences, with less than 45% occurring only once. The ends lost 6 bases at V and 7 bases at J; junction bases unmatched: 8. CDR1 and CDR2 (germline): MNHEY, SVGAGI. This CDR3 spans 13 amino acids. This sequence was found in a human donor who was either an allogeneic HSCT recipient or a stem cell or donor lymphocyte infusion donor (not recorded which). It is not recorded whose cells these are; they may come from a transplant donor. The chain couples TRBV6-5 to TRBJ2-5; 7 bases fit TRBD1. Material: blood, either unsorted or a sorted T cell fraction (not recorded which). The CDR3 loop reads CASRETGEVTQYF. In nucleotides, the CDR3 is TGTGCCAGCAGAGAAACAGGGGAAGTGACCCAGTACTTC.